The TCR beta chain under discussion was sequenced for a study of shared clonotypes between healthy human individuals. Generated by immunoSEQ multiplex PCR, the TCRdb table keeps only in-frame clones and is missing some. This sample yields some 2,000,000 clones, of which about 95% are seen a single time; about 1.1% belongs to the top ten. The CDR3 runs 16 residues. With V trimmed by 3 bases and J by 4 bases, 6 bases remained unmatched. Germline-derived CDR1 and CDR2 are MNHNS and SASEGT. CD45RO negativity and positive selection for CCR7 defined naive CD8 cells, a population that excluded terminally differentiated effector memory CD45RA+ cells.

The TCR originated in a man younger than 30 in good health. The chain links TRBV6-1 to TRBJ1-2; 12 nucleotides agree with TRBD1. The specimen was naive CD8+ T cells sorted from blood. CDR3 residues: CASSEGTGGVGYGYTF. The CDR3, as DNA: TGTGCCAGCAGTGAGGGGACAGGGGGCGTCGGCTATGGCTACACCTTC.